This is a list of T cell receptor beta chains from one sample in a study of OX40 agonist ivuxolimab in advanced cancers. The repertoire was sequenced with immunoSEQ multiplex PCR; TCRdb's copy has only in-frame clones and lacks some. Among over 90,000 clones listed, under 90% were seen once. The sequencing here drew on CD4+ or CD8+ T cells sorted from blood, taken in a trial of the OX40 agonist ivuxolimab. Every receptor here comes from an adult with an advanced solid tumor such as melanoma, head and neck, liver or kidney cancer. CDR3s include the opening cysteine and the closing phenylalanine or tryptophan. D genes are given only for firm matches. Size tells how often a clone was seen (once, few, many) or the class of an expanded clone, and some rows leave it out.

d_call j_call clone_size v_call cdr3_length cdr3_aa cdr3_nt
NA TRBJ1-1 NA TRBV27 13 CASSFSRDTEAFF TGTGCCAGCAGTTTTAGTCGGGACACTGAAGCTTTCTTT
TRBD2 TRBJ2-3 once TRBV28 16 CASSAQLAVNTDTQYF TGTGCCAGCAGTGCGCAACTAGCGGTCAACACAGATACGCAGTATTTT
NA TRBJ1-1 NA TRBV6-5 12 CASTSTGAEAFF TGTGCCAGCACGAGTACGGGGGCTGAAGCTTTCTTT
NA TRBJ2-5 once TRBV2 12 CASSIDRETQYF TGTGCCAGCAGTATCGACAGGGAGACCCAGTACTTC
TRBD2 TRBJ2-7 few TRBV19 14 CASSVLAGGYEQYF TGTGCCAGTAGTGTTTTGGCGGGAGGCTACGAGCAGTACTTC
NA TRBJ2-1 NA TRBV19 13 CASREVGYNEQFF TGTGCCAGTAGAGAGGTGGGGTACAATGAGCAGTTCTTC
TRBD1 TRBJ2-7 NA TRBV11-2 14 CASSWRLGQEEQYF TGTGCCAGCAGCTGGAGGCTTGGACAGGAGGAGCAGTACTTC
TRBD2 TRBJ2-1 NA TRBV7-2 18 CASSLDRGTSGSYNEQFF TGTGCCAGCAGCTTAGATCGAGGGACTAGCGGTTCCTACAATGAGCAGTTCTTC
NA TRBJ2-5 once TRBV7-2 18 CASSLVKAGQWGEETQYF TGTGCCAGCAGCTTAGTCAAGGCCGGACAGTGGGGCGAAGAGACCCAGTACTTC
TRBD2 TRBJ2-7 NA TRBV6-1 15 CASSGTSGGTYEQYF TGTGCCAGCAGTGGGACTAGCGGGGGGACTTACGAGCAGTACTTC
TRBD2 TRBJ2-5 NA TRBV19 15 CASSISGLARETQYF TGTGCCAGTAGTATATCGGGACTAGCGAGAGAGACCCAGTACTTC
NA TRBJ1-3 NA TRBV7-9 14 CASSPPPSGNTIYF TGTGCCAGCAGCCCCCCTCCCTCTGGAAACACCATATATTTT
NA TRBJ2-7 NA TRBV5-1 14 CASTPGTPSYEQYF TGCGCCAGCACCCCCGGGACACCTTCCTACGAGCAGTACTTC
NA TRBJ1-1 NA TRBV28 11 CASKLNTEAFF TGTGCCAGCAAGCTGAACACTGAAGCTTTCTTT
TRBD2 TRBJ2-7 NA TRBV6-1 14 CASKRSGANYEQYF TGTGCCAGCAAACGAAGCGGGGCTAACTACGAGCAGTACTTC
NA TRBJ2-5 NA TRBV4-2 14 CASSLDVVGETQYF TGTGCCAGCAGCCTGGACGTAGTAGGAGAGACCCAGTACTTC
TRBD1 TRBJ1-6 NA TRBV28 16 CASSTSRGHRDSPLHF TGTGCCAGCAGCACATCGAGGGGGCATAGAGATTCACCCCTCCACTTT